This T cell receptor beta chain was observed in a study of post-analysis software for immune sequencing data. A note on this clonotype: Its antigen is still unknown.

General study findings and limits: There were about five TRBV segments more frequent in patients than controls, and TRBV5-6, TRBV5-1 and TRBV20-1 were among them.

TCR beta cDNA libraries included unique molecular identifiers. TCRdb passed the PCR reads through MiXCR, listing each CDR3 protein once. Altogether some 450,000 distinct CDR3 sequences are present, approximately 46% being singletons, with the ten largest covering roughly an eighth. The CDR3 spans 14 residues. Germline V gives CDR1 MNHNS, CDR2 SASEGT. The V end lost 0 bases, the J end lost 2 bases, and 8 bases lay between the germline ends. The rearrangement links TRBV6-1 to TRBJ2-7, with D hard to call. The sequencing input was blood. The source is a girl aged 5-17 years with multiple sclerosis. The CDR3 coding sequence is TGTGCCAGCAGTGAAGCGGAGATAGCCTACGAGCAGTACTTC. Translating gives CASSEAEIAYEQYF.